Listed here are 3 T cell receptor beta chains from one sample, sequenced in a study of regulatory T cells in long-lasting Graves disease. With iRepertoire HTBI primers and Arm-PCR of CDR3 regions, TCR beta libraries were built. TCRdb reanalysed the multiplex PCR reads using MiXCR and keeps one entry per CDR3 protein. Of 350,000 to 550,000 distinct CDR3 sequences listed, about a sixth are singletons. Time point specified: newly diagnosed GD, antithyroid drugs for less than 3 months. Isolated PBMC RNA provided the starting material for the TCR library. These data also formed part of another study, on T cells in Graves' hyperthyroidism and ophthalmopathy.

Here the sequenced sample was peripheral blood mononuclear cells (PBMCs), taken at new diagnosis, from a patient treated with antithyroid drugs. The receptors stem from a woman aged 18 to 35 with Graves disease.

DNA for the CDR3: TGTGCCAGCAGCTTATACCGGGACGACAATCAGCCCCAGCATTTT. Its protein product is CASSLYRDDNQPQHF. The chain employs TRBV7-2 and TRBJ1-5, with a tentative D call TRBD1 (5 bases). The V end was cut by 2 bases, the J end by 3 bases, with 11 bases between. Germline V gene lookup returns CDR1 SGHTA and CDR2 FQGNSA. This CDR3 spans 15 amino acids.

V gene TRBV11-1 combines with J gene TRBJ2-7; 12 bases map to TRBD2. Trimming removed 5 bases from V and 1 base from J; junction bases left unmatched: 6. Germline CDR1 is SGHAT and CDR2 is FQDESV (reference sequence). This CDR3 has 16 amino acids. This CDR3 is CASSTTSGRISYEQYF. CDR3 in DNA: TGTGCCAGCAGCACCACTAGCGGGAGGATTTCCTACGAGCAGTACTTC.

The gene calls are TRBV7-9 and TRBJ2-2, with 7 bases fitting TRBD1. CDR1 SEHNR and CDR2 FQNEAQ come from the germline V gene (reference sequence). The length of the CDR3 is 16 residues. The V segment lost 2 bases and the J segment 7 bases; nucleotides outside the gene matches: 10. As DNA, the CDR3 is TGTGCCAGCAGCTTATATCCAGGGGGAACGGACGGGGAGCTGTTTTTT. Translation: CASSLYPGGTDGELFF.